The source of this T cell receptor beta chain is a study of T cell responses to AZD1222 COVID-19 vaccine. Findings and limits, study-wide: The breadth and depth of Spike-specific TCRs increased once two AZD1222 doses had been given.

Germline CDR1 reads SGHAT; CDR2 reads FQNNGV. The CDR3 is 15 residues long. Trimming removed 0 bases from V and 7 bases from J; junction bases left unmatched: 7. In the case of this clone: What it binds is unknown.

The assay was immunoSEQ multiplex PCR, and TCRdb's table has in-frame clones only and misses some. The sample has more than 85,000 clones, around 93% seen once. This clonotype was sampled from an adult in good health. The chain combines TRBV11-2 with TRBJ2-3; 7 bases are shared with TRBD1. The starting material was peripheral blood, obtained on day 0 of AZD1222 vaccination. CDR3 sequence: CASSLDVGQAYTQYF. CDR3 in DNA: TGTGCCAGCAGCTTAGACGTTGGACAGGCGTATACGCAGTATTTT.